This paragraph covers one TCR beta chain sequence. Its antigen remains unknown. These data are taken from a study of molecular identifiers for immune sequencing clone quantification. Whole-study findings and limits: Approximately 1 million naive cells reportedly did not prevent detection of spiked Jurkat TCR RNA from one cell.

Per the germline V gene, CDR1 is LGHNA and CDR2 is YSLEER. The ends were cut back, 3 bases at V and 3 bases at J, with 15 bases in the middle. The CDR3 length is 15 residues. Previously described methods and listed TCR primers were used for bulk TCR libraries. One entry per CDR3 protein, called by TCRdb with MiXCR from the PCR reads. The sample records roughly 55,000 distinct CDR3 sequences, 35% to 40% being singletons. Each library that profiled naive CD8 cells came from roughly 18,000 to 920,000 sorted cells with 10%, 30% or 50% RNA. This chain connects TRBV4-3 to TRBJ2-7; D may correspond to TRBD1 or TRBD2 (5 bases each). Source material: naive CD8+ T cells from blood, with Jurkat cell RNA spiked in. Subset specified: FACS-sorted CD8+CD4-CCR7+CD45RA+ naive T cells. The receptor was isolated from a human donor in good health. Some libraries in this study had Jurkat cell RNA spiked in. This CDR3 reads CASSQDDSGGYEQYF. The CDR3 DNA sequence: TGCGCCAGCAGCCAGGATGACAGCGGAGGCTACGAGCAGTACTTC.